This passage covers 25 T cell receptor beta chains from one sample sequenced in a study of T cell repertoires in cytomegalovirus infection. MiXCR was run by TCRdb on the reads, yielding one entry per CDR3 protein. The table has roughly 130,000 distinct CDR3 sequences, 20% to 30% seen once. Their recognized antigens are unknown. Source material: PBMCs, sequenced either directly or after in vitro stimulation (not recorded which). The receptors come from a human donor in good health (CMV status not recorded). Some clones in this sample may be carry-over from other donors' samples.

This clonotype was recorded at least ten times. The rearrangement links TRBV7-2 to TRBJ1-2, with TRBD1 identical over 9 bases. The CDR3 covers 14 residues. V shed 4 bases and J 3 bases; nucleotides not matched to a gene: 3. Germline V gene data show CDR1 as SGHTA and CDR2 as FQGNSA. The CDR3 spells CASSYRDRDYGYTF. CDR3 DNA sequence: TGTGCCAGCAGCTATCGGGACAGGGACTATGGCTACACCTTC.

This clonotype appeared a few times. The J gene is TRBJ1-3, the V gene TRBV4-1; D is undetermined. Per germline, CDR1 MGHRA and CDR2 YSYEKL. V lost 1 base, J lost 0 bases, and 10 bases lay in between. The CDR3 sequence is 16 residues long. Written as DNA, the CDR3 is TGCGCCAGCAGCCAAGGAAAGGCCTACTCTGGAAACACCATATATTTT. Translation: CASSQGKAYSGNTIYF.

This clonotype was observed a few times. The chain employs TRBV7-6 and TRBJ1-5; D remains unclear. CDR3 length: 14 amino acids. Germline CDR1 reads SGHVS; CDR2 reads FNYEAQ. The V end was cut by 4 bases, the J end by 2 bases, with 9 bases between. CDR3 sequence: CASSSGWGNQPQHF. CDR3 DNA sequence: TGTGCCAGCAGCTCCGGTTGGGGCAATCAGCCCCAGCATTTT.

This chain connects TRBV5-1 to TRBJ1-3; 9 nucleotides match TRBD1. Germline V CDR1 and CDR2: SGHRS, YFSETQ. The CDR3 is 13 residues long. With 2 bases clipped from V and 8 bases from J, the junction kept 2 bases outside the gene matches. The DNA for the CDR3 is TGCGCCAGCAGCTTACAGGGGGCAGACACCATATATTTT. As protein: CASSLQGADTIYF.

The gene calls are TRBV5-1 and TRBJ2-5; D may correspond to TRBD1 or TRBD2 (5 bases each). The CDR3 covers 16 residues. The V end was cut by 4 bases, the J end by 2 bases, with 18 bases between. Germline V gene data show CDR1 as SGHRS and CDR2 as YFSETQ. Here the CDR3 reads CASSPSDTGGQETQYF. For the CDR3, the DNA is TGCGCCAGCAGCCCCTCGGACACCGGCGGGCAAGAGACCCAGTACTTC.

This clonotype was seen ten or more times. As DNA, the CDR3 is TGCGCCAGCAGCCAGGTGGACTATGGCTACACCTTC. Protein: CASSQVDYGYTF. J is TRBJ1-2 and V is TRBV4-1; D not resolved. CDR1 MGHRA and CDR2 YSYEKL come from the germline V gene. V gave up 3 bases and J gave up 3 bases, with 5 bases separating them. The CDR3 is 12 amino acids.

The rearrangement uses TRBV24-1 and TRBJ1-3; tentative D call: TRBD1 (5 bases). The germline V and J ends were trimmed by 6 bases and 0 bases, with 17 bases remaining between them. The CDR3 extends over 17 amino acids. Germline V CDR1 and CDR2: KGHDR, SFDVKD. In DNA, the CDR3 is TGTGCCACCAGTACGGGAACAGGAGGCGACTCTGGAAACACCATATATTTT. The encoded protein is CATSTGTGGDSGNTIYF.

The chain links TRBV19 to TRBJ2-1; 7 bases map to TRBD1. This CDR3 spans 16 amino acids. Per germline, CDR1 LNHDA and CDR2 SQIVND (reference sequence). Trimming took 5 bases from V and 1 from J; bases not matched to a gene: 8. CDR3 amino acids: CASSLYRGLSYNEQFF. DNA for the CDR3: TGTGCCAGTAGTCTTTACAGGGGTCTTTCCTACAATGAGCAGTTCTTC.

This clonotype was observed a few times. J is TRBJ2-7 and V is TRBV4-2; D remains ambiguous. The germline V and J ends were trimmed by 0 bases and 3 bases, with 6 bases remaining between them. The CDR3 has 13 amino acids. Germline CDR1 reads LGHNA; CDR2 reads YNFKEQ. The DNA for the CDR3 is TGTGCCAGCAGCCAAGACCTTAGCTACGAGCAGTACTTC. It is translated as CASSQDLSYEQYF.

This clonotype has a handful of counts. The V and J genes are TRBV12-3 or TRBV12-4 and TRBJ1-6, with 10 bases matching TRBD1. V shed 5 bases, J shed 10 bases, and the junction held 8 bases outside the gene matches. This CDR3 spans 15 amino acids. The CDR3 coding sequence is TGTGCCAGCAGTCCCGGGACAGGGGAGGTCTCACCCCTCCACTTT. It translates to CASSPGTGEVSPLHF.

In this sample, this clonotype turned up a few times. CDR3: CASSLDLRDPLQYF. The CDR3 DNA is TGTGCCAGCAGCTTAGACCTGCGGGACCCTCTCCAGTACTTC. This chain joins TRBV11-3 and TRBJ2-5; D may be TRBD2 (6 bases). Germline CDR1 reads SGHNT; CDR2 reads YENEEA. The CDR3 loop spans 14 amino acids. Trimming shortened V by 0 bases and J by 10 bases, and 15 bases separated the two germline ends.

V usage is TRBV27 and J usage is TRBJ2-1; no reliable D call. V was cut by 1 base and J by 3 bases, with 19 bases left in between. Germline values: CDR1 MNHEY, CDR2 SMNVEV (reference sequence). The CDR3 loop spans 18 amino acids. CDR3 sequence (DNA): TGTGCCAGCAGTTTATTACCTCCCGAATCTTCCCTCTACAATGAGCAGTTCTTC. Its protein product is CASSLLPPESSLYNEQFF.

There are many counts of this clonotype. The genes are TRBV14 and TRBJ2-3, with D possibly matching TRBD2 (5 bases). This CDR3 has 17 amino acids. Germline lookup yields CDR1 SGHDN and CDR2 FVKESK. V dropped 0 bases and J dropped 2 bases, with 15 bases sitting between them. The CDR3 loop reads CASSQDLGLRDTDTQYF. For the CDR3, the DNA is TGTGCCAGCAGCCAAGATCTTGGACTGAGGGACACAGATACGCAGTATTTT.

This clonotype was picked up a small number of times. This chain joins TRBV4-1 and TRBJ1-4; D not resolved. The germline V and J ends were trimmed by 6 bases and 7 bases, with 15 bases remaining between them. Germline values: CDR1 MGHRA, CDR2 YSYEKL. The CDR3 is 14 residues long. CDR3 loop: CASRRVETSEKLFF. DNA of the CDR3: TGCGCCAGCAGACGCGTCGAAACGTCTGAAAAACTGTTTTTT.

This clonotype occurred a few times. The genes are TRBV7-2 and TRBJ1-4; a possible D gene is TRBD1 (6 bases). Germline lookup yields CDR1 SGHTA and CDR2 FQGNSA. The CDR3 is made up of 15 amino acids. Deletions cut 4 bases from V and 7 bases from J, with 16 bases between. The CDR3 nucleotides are TGTGCCAGCAGCTCGAGGGGGGGTGCCGGTGAAAAACTGTTTTTT. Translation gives CASSSRGGAGEKLFF.

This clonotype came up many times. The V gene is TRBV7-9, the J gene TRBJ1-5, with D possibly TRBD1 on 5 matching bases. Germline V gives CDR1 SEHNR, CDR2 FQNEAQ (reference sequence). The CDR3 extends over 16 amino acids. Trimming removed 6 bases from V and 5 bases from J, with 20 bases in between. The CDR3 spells CASSPLGGGPYQPQHF. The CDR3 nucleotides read TGTGCCAGCAGTCCTCTCGGGGGGGGTCCTTATCAGCCCCAGCATTTT.

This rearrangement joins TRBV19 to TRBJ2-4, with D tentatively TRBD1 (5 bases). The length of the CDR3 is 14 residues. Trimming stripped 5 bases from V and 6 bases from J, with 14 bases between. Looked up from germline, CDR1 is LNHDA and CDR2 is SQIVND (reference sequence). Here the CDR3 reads CASSADSRGNIQYF. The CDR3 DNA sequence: TGTGCCAGTAGTGCCGACTCAAGGGGAAACATTCAGTACTTC.

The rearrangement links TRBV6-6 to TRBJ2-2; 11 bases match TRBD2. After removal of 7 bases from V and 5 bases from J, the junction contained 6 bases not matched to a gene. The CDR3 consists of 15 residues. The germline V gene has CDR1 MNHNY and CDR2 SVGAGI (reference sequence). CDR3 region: CASTLSGRGTGELFF. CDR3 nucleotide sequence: TGTGCCAGCACCCTTAGCGGGAGGGGGACCGGGGAGCTGTTTTTT.

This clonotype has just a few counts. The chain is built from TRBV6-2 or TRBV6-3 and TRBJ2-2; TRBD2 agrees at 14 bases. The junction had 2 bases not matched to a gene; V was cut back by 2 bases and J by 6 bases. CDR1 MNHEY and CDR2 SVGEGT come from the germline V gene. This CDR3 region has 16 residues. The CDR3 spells CASSYQTSGRAGELFF. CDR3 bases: TGTGCCAGCAGTTACCAGACTAGCGGGAGGGCCGGGGAGCTGTTTTTT.

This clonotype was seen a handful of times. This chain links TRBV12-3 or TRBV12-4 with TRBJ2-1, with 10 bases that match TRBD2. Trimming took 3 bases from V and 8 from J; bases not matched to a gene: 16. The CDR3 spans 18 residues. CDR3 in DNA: TGTGCCAGCAGTTTGAGGCCCCCTCCGGGACTAGCGAGTCATGAGCAGTTCTTC. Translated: CASSLRPPPGLASHEQFF.

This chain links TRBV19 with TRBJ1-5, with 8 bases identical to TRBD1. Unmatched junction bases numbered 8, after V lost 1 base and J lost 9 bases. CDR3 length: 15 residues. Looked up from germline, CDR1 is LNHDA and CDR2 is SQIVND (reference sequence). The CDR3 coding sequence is TGTGCCAGTAGTATAGCGGGACAGGTCAACGCGCCCCAGCATTTT. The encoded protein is CASSIAGQVNAPQHF.

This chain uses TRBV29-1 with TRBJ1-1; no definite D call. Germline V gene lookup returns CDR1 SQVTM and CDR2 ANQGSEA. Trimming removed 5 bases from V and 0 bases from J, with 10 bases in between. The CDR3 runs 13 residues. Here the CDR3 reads CSVWWVMNTEAFF. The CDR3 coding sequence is TGCAGCGTTTGGTGGGTCATGAACACTGAAGCTTTCTTT.

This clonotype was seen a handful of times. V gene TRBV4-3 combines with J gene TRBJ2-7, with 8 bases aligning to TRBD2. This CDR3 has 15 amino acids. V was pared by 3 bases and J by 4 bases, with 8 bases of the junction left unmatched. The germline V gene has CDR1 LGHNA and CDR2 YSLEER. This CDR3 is CASSQATGLGYEQYF. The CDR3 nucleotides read TGCGCCAGCAGCCAGGCTACGGGACTAGGTTACGAGCAGTACTTC.

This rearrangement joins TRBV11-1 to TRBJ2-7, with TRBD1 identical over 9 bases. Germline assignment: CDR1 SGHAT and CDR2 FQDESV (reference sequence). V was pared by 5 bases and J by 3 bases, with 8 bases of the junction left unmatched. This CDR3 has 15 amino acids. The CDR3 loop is CASSATGTGLYEQYF. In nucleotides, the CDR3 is TGTGCCAGCAGCGCCACCGGGACAGGGCTCTACGAGCAGTACTTC.

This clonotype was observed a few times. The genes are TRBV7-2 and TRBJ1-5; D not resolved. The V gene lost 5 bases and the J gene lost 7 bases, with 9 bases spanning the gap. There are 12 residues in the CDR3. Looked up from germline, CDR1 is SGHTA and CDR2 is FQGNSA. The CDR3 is CASSPSLQPQHF. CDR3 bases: TGTGCCAGCAGCCCAAGCTTACAGCCCCAGCATTTT. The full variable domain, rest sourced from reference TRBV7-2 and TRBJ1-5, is GAGVSQSPSNKVTEKGKDVELRCDPISGHTALYWYRQSLGQGLEFLIYFQGNSAPDKSGLPSDRFSAERTGGSVSTLTIQRTQQEDSAVYLCASSPSLQPQHFGDGTRLSIL.